The clone carrying this TCR beta chain was seen ten or more times. Antigen specificity is unknown. These data belong to a study of human T cells and chemical hapten exposure. Broader study findings: Patch test scores rose with PT1 expanded TCR counts, a positive correlation.

Time point meaning: patch test 2, 6 weeks after DPC sensitization. The treatment is: therapeutic diphenylcyclopropenone sensitization with weekly scalp DPC. The length of the CDR3 is 16 residues. The V end was cut by 5 bases, the J end by 4 bases, with 20 bases between. Germline V gives CDR1 SGHVS, CDR2 FNYEAQ. How the authors handled the data: TCR counts had a median of about 100,000 per sample and spanned about 23,224 to 750,000. TCRdb fed the RACE reads into MiXCR, producing one record per CDR3 protein. TCRdb, not the authors, supplied the V and J calls. The sample shows some 42,000 distinct CDR3 sequences, 8.9% of them seen only once.

The J gene is TRBJ1-1, the V gene TRBV7-6, with D unresolved. The receptor comes from a woman in her thirties or forties with alopecia areata. Some clones in this sample may be carry-over from other donors' samples. Sequences were derived from whole blood, sampled in connection with sensitization to the hapten diphenylcyclopropenone (DPC). CDR3 residues: CASSPHRSGSGTEAFF. CDR3 coding DNA: TGTGCCAGCAGCCCCCACAGAAGTGGGAGCGGCACTGAAGCTTTCTTT.